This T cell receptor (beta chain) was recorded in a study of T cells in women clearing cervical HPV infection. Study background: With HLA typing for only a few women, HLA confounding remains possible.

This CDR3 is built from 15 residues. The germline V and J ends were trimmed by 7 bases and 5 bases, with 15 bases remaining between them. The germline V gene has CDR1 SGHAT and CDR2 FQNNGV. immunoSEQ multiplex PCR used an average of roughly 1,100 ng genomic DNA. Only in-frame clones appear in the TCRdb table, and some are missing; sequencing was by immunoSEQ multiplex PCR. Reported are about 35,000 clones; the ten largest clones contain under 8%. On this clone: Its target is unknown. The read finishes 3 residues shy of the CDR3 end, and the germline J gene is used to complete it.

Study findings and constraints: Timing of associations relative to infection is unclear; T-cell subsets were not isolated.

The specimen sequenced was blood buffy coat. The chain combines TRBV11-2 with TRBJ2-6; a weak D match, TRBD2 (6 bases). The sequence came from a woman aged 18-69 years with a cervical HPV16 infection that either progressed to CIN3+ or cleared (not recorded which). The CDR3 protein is CASKVLGDWANVLTF. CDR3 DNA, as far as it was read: TGTGCCAGCAAAGTATTGGGGGACTGGGCCAACGTC.